This T cell receptor beta chain derives from a study of T-cell reconstitution after alpha-beta-depleted transplantation in children. Findings of the study overall: Approximately two months post-transplant, alpha-beta T cells reportedly originated from several hundred expanded graft clones.

This clonotype occurred a few times. Its antigen is currently unknown. One junction end does not reproduce the germline sequence, and a read error may be involved. Germline CDR1 reads DFQATT; CDR2 reads SNEGSKA (reference sequence). This CDR3 comprises 16 residues. Unique molecular identifiers were incorporated during preparation of the TCRbeta library. TCRdb processed the PCR reads anew with MiXCR; each CDR3 protein has one entry. The table has approximately 500,000 distinct CDR3 sequences, 20% to 30% seen once. The receptor comes from a boy under two years old with Wiskott-Aldrich syndrome, due to receive a stem cell transplant. The rearrangement uses TRBV20-1 and TRBJ1-2, with D perhaps matching TRBD1 (5 bases). The starting material was PBMCs, obtained before TCRalphabeta/CD19-depleted stem cell transplant. The CDR3 coding sequence is TGCTGTGCTAGAGATGCCGGGACTGGAGCTAACTATGGCTACACCTTC. Translated: CCARDAGTGANYGYTF.